This TCR beta chain was documented in a study of T cells in Graves' hyperthyroidism and ophthalmopathy. Regions amplified from RNA transcripts were the TCR beta CDR3 regions. With the HTBI primer set, the TCR CDR3 went through a first round of RT-PCR. TCRdb called the multiplex PCR reads again in MiXCR, with one record for every CDR3 protein. The sample contains around 800,000 distinct CDR3 sequences, 38% of which appear only once. On this clonotype itself: A single base separates this from a much larger clone, so it may be a read error.

Absence of ophthalmopathy progression within 18 months defined stable Graves' hyperthyroidism. For the diagnoses, clinical symptoms, serum thyroxine and TRAb, thyroid ultrasound and orbital computed tomography were used. J lost 1 base, V lost 8 bases, and 7 bases had no gene match. This CDR3 has 14 amino acids. Looked up from germline, CDR1 is WSHSY and CDR2 is SAAADI. Sample: blood. The chain links TRBV10-2 to TRBJ2-7; TRBD1 matches 8 bases. This receptor was taken from a man between 18 and 35 years old with Graves' hyperthyroidism. CDR3 nucleotide sequence: TGCGCCAGCGGCCTGGGACAGGCATCCTACGAGCAGTACTTC. Translated: CASGLGQASYEQYF.